This entry lists 22 T cell receptor beta chains sequenced from one sample in a study of control samples from healthy donors and cancer patients. Measured with immunoSEQ multiplex PCR; TCRdb has only the in-frame clones, and not every one. The data contain 150,000 to 200,000 clones, 70% to 90% of them singletons. The specimen was blood. The receptors were gathered from a woman in her 30s in good health.

The chain recombines TRBV20-1 with TRBJ2-2, with 8 bases aligning to TRBD2. This CDR3 has 15 amino acids. Germline assignment: CDR1 DFQATT and CDR2 SNEGSKA (reference sequence). V gave up 3 bases and J gave up 5 bases; unmatched junction bases: 8. The CDR3 nucleotides are TGCAGTGCTAGTCAGTCAGCGGGAGATACCGGGGAGCTGTTTTTT. This gives the protein CSASQSAGDTGELFF.

The rearrangement links TRBV27 to TRBJ1-5; 9 bases map to TRBD1. Germline-derived CDR1 and CDR2 are MNHEY and SMNVEV (reference sequence). V shed 3 bases and J 10 bases; nucleotides not matched to a gene: 4. This CDR3 has 13 amino acids. As DNA, the CDR3 is TGTGCCAGCAGTTTCGGGACAGGGCCACCCCAGCATTTT. Translated: CASSFGTGPPQHF.

In this sample, this clone turned up once. V and J are TRBV2 and TRBJ1-2; 7 nucleotides agree with TRBD1. The V gene end was trimmed by 3 bases and the J gene end by 5 bases; junction bases not matched to a gene: 9. This CDR3 is built from 15 residues. Germline V lookup: CDR1 SNHLY, CDR2 FYNNEI. CDR3 in DNA: TGTGCCAGCAGTGACAGGGGGGGACTTGATTATGGCTACACCTTC. This translates into CASSDRGGLDYGYTF.

Remarks on this clone: Other DNA variants within this sample encode the same CDR3. V usage is TRBV18 and J usage is TRBJ2-3; D is unclear. V shed 6 bases and J shed 0 bases, with 4 bases lying between them. This CDR3 has 12 residues. Germline loops: CDR1 KGHSH, CDR2 LQKENI. CDR3 protein: CASSPSTDTQYF. The CDR3 DNA follows: TGTGCCAGCTCCCCTAGCACAGATACGCAGTATTTT.

The chain carries TRBV28 and TRBJ1-5; 8 bases fit TRBD1. The J segment lost 1 base and the V segment lost 2 bases, leaving 13 bases of the junction unmatched. Germline V gives CDR1 MDHEN, CDR2 SYDVKM. CDR3 length: 19 residues. As DNA, the CDR3 is TGTGCCAGCAGTTTACTGGTCGGGGCAGGGGGCATGAGCAATCAGCCCCAGCATTTT. Protein sequence: CASSLLVGAGGMSNQPQHF.

V and J are TRBV3-1 (or the pseudogene TRBV3-2) and TRBJ1-1; tentatively, D is TRBD1 (5 bases). The CDR3 covers 16 residues. The germline V gene encodes CDR1 LGHDT and CDR2 YNNKEL (reference sequence). V gave up 4 bases and J gave up 1 base, with 16 bases separating them. As DNA, the CDR3 is TGTGCCAGCAGCCTCTTTTCGAGGGGAAGGAACACTGAAGCTTTCTTT. Encoded protein: CASSLFSRGRNTEAFF.

The V call is TRBV29-1, the J call TRBJ2-2, with TRBD2 identical over 11 bases. Trimming cost V 4 bases and J 0 bases; bases outside gene matches: 7. Germline CDR1 SQVTM, CDR2 ANQGSEA. The CDR3 sequence is 17 residues long. The CDR3 loop is CSVAPASGGSNTGELFF. CDR3 DNA: TGCAGCGTTGCCCCTGCTAGCGGGGGGTCGAACACCGGGGAGCTGTTTTTT.

V and J are TRBV6-5 and TRBJ1-1; D is possibly TRBD1 (5 bases). Germline CDR1 is MNHEY and CDR2 is SVGAGI. The V gene lost 4 bases and the J gene lost 1 base, with 10 bases spanning the gap. The CDR3 loop spans 14 amino acids. CDR3 sequence (DNA): TGTGCCAGCAGTTCGACAGCCTCGAACACTGAAGCTTTCTTT. It is translated as CASSSTASNTEAFF.

The chain joins TRBV3-1 (or the pseudogene TRBV3-2) to TRBJ1-5, with TRBD1 identical over 9 bases. CDR1 is LGHDT, CDR2 YNNKEL, per germline (reference sequence). The CDR3 contains 15 residues. With V trimmed by 3 bases and J by 6 bases, 6 bases remained unmatched. CDR3 coding DNA: TGTGCCAGCAGCCACGAGTGGACAGGGGCTCAGCCCCAGCATTTT. This gives the protein CASSHEWTGAQPQHF.

The V call is TRBV28, the J call TRBJ2-2; D call uncertain. This CDR3 contains 12 residues. The V end lost 7 bases, the J end lost 6 bases, and 9 bases lay between the germline ends. Per the germline V gene, CDR1 is MDHEN and CDR2 is SYDVKM. The DNA of the CDR3 is TGTGCCAGCAAGCCGGGCGCCGGGGAGCTGTTTTTT. Encoded protein: CASKPGAGELFF.

The gene calls are TRBV15 and TRBJ2-1, with unresolved D. The V end lost 1 base, the J end lost 5 bases, and 15 bases lay between the germline ends. This CDR3 comprises 16 residues. Looked up from germline, CDR1 is LNHNV and CDR2 is YYDKDF (reference sequence). The chain's CDR3 is CATSRADWVGHNEQFF. CDR3 nucleotides: TGTGCCACCAGCAGAGCTGACTGGGTAGGGCACAATGAGCAGTTCTTC.

The chain carries TRBV16 and TRBJ1-5; D unresolved. The germline gives CDR1 KGHSY, CDR2 FQNENV. V was cut by 4 bases and J by 2 bases, with 9 bases left in between. The CDR3 contains 14 residues. The CDR3 DNA follows: TGTGCCAGCAGCCCACATCGTGGCAATCAGCCCCAGCATTTT. Its protein is CASSPHRGNQPQHF. The variable domain in full, with the rest retrieved from reference TRBV16 and TRBJ1-5, is GEEVAQTPKHLVRGEGQKAKLYCAPIKGHSYVFWYQQVLKNEFKFLISFQNENVFDETGMPKERFSAKCLPNSPCSLEIQATKLEDSAVYFCASSPHRGNQPQHFGDGTRLSIL.

V is TRBV7-2 and J is TRBJ2-7, with D possibly matching TRBD1 (5 bases). V lost 2 bases to trimming and J lost 2 bases, with 7 bases between them. Germline lookup yields CDR1 SGHTA and CDR2 FQGNSA. The CDR3 is 13 amino acids. The CDR3 loop reads CASSLTGPYEQYF. The DNA of the CDR3 is TGTGCCAGCAGCTTAACAGGACCCTACGAGCAGTACTTC.

This clone showed up just a few times. The chain carries TRBV2 and TRBJ2-3, with D possibly matching TRBD1 (6 bases). The CDR3 consists of 14 residues. CDR1 is SNHLY and CDR2 is FYNNEI in the germline V gene. V was shortened by 2 bases and J by 3 bases, with 9 bases between the two germline ends. This chain's CDR3 is CASSEWDTTDTQYF. The CDR3 nucleotides are TGTGCCAGCAGTGAATGGGACACGACAGATACGCAGTATTTT.

The CDR3 is CATSSGKGNYGYTF. Here the CDR3 DNA reads TGTGCCACCAGCAGCGGCAAGGGAAACTATGGCTACACCTTC. The rearrangement uses TRBV15 and TRBJ1-2; D not resolved. Germline CDR1 LNHNV, CDR2 YYDKDF (reference sequence). V was pared by 3 bases and J by 2 bases, with 10 bases between. The length of the CDR3 is 14 residues.

The genes are TRBV9 and TRBJ1-1, with 8 positions matching TRBD1. CDR1 SGDLS and CDR2 YYNGEE come from the germline V gene. This CDR3 is built from 14 residues. Germline trimming cut 0 bases from V and 4 bases from J; bases unmatched to any gene: 2. This chain's CDR3 is CASSVGGQGTEAFF. The CDR3 nucleotides are TGTGCCAGCAGCGTAGGCGGACAGGGCACTGAAGCTTTCTTT. The full variable domain, its missing parts supplied by reference TRBV9 and TRBJ1-1, is DSGVTQTPKHLITATGQRVTLRCSPRSGDLSVYWYQQSLDQGLQFLIQYYNGEERAKGNILERFSAQQFPDLHSELNLSSLELGDSALYFCASSVGGQGTEAFFGQGTRLTVV.

The chain links TRBV28 to TRBJ1-4, with D possibly matching TRBD1 (5 bases). Germline V CDR1 and CDR2: MDHEN, SYDVKM. The CDR3 has 14 amino acids. V was clipped by 5 bases and J by 8 bases, with 15 bases between them. The CDR3 DNA reads TGTGCCAGCAGTAGGCAGGGAAAGGACGAAAAACTGTTTTTT. Translation gives CASSRQGKDEKLFF.

The chain uses TRBV9 and TRBJ2-7; either TRBD1 or TRBD2 may supply D (5 bases each). CDR1 and CDR2 (germline): SGDLS, YYNGEE. Trimming pared 3 bases from V and 2 bases from J, leaving 18 bases between. The CDR3 is made up of 16 amino acids. CDR3 in DNA: TGTGCCAGCAGCGCCAATCGGGACCGAAAAACCTACGAGCAGTACGTC. This gives the protein CASSANRDRKTYEQYV.

This clone has just one count. This rearrangement joins TRBV5-1 to TRBJ1-3; 8 bases line up with TRBD1. V lost 4 bases, J lost 8 bases, and 8 bases stayed unmatched. This CDR3 region has 14 residues. From germline, CDR1 is SGHRS and CDR2 YFSETQ. CDR3 DNA sequence: TGCGCCAGCAGCGAGGGGACAGGAATAGACACCATATATTTT. It translates to CASSEGTGIDTIYF.

This clone has only one observation. The rearrangement uses TRBV27 and TRBJ1-2, with D unclear. The V gene lost 5 bases and the J gene lost 0 bases, with 13 bases spanning the gap. The CDR3 is 15 amino acids. Germline values: CDR1 MNHEY, CDR2 SMNVEV (reference sequence). The CDR3 is CASSPPGGANYGYTF. The CDR3 DNA is TGTGCCAGCAGTCCCCCCGGCGGAGCTAACTATGGCTACACCTTC.

V and J are TRBV5-1 and TRBJ2-6; D might be TRBD2 (6 bases). The CDR3 extends over 15 amino acids. Germline values: CDR1 SGHRS, CDR2 YFSETQ. Trimming stripped 4 bases from V and 0 bases from J, with 8 bases between. The CDR3 nucleotides are TGCGCCAGCAGCACCGGGAGCTCTGGGGCCAACGTCCTGACTTTC. This gives the protein CASSTGSSGANVLTF.

The rearrangement uses TRBV27 and TRBJ2-1; TRBD1 aligns across 8 bases. The CDR3 covers 15 residues. The J segment lost 8 bases and the V segment lost 6 bases, leaving 12 bases of the junction unmatched. From germline, CDR1 is MNHEY and CDR2 SMNVEV (reference sequence). This CDR3 is CASRGWAGGIDEQFF. CDR3 in DNA: TGTGCCAGCAGGGGTTGGGCAGGGGGCATCGATGAGCAGTTCTTC.